These T cell receptor beta chains were read from a single sample in a study of T cell responses to AZD1222 COVID-19 vaccine. Data came from immunoSEQ multiplex PCR; TCRdb stores just in-frame clones and leaves some out. The sample holds some 120,000 clones, about 87% seen once. The source material was peripheral blood, sampled on day 0 of AZD1222 vaccination. Receptors were obtained from an adult in good health. Each CDR3 is given with its conserved first and last residue. Fields, in order: J gene, clone size, D gene, V gene, CDR3 protein, CDR3 DNA. A D gene is named only where the DNA matches it firmly. Expanded clones get a size class; other rows say once, few or many, or leave the size out.

TRBJ2-2	.	TRBD1	TRBV3-1/TRBV3-2	CASSRGQLPGGELFF	TGTGCCAGCAGCCGGGGACAGCTCCCGGGCGGGGAGCTGTTTTTT
TRBJ2-5	.	.	TRBV19	CASSMALQETQYF	TGTGCCAGTAGTATGGCACTTCAAGAGACCCAGTACTTC
TRBJ1-2	.	TRBD1	TRBV11-2	CASSSTRDRKTYGYTF	TGTGCCAGCAGCTCCACCCGGGACAGAAAAACCTATGGCTACACCTTC
TRBJ2-7	.	TRBD1	TRBV28	CASSPPGQGISYEQYF	TGTGCCAGCAGTCCCCCGGGACAGGGTATCTCCTACGAGCAGTACTTC
TRBJ1-2	.	.	TRBV4-3	CASSQGSGGYTF	TGCGCCAGCAGCCAAGGGTCTGGTGGCTACACCTTC
TRBJ1-1	.	.	TRBV6-2/TRBV6-3	CASSSRENTEAFF	TGTGCCAGCAGTTCCCGGGAGAACACTGAAGCTTTCTTT
TRBJ1-2	.	.	TRBV7-9	CASRKKDTGIAYGYTF	TGTGCCAGCAGGAAAAAAGACACAGGGATAGCCTATGGCTACACCTTC
TRBJ2-6	.	TRBD2	TRBV4-3	CASSPRLAGDSGANVLTF	TGCGCCAGCAGCCCCCGTCTAGCGGGAGACTCTGGGGCCAACGTCCTGACTTTC
TRBJ1-1	few	.	TRBV15	CATSRDLRTEAFF	TGTGCCACCAGCAGAGATTTGCGCACTGAAGCTTTCTTT
TRBJ1-1	.	TRBD1	TRBV27	CASSPDRDTEAFF	TGTGCCAGCAGTCCCGACAGGGACACTGAAGCTTTCTTT
TRBJ1-2	.	.	TRBV12-5	CASGLPDSGFGAYGYTF	TGTGCTAGTGGTTTGCCCGATTCAGGGTTCGGGGCCTATGGCTACACCTTC
TRBJ2-3	.	.	TRBV19	CASSTLGDTQYF	TGTGCCAGTAGTACCTTAGGAGATACGCAGTATTTT
TRBJ2-3	.	TRBD2	TRBV9	CASSVNVLAVGEFTDTQYF	TGTGCCAGCAGCGTAAATGTGCTAGCGGTAGGGGAATTCACAGATACGCAGTATTTT
TRBJ1-1	few	TRBD1	TRBV19	CASSSGQRRGEAFF	TGTGCCAGTAGTTCGGGACAGCGGAGGGGTGAAGCTTTCTTT
TRBJ2-1	.	.	TRBV11-2	CASRHGQNNEQFF	TGTGCCAGCAGACACGGACAGAACAATGAGCAGTTCTTC
TRBJ1-4	.	.	TRBV5-1	CASQRRGLGEKLFF	TGCGCCAGCCAAAGGAGGGGCTTAGGTGAAAAACTGTTTTTT
TRBJ2-3	.	.	TRBV29-1	CSVDVSLRLPRSF	TGCAGCGTTGATGTCTCCCTACGCCTTCCCCGGAGTTTT
TRBJ1-4	.	.	TRBV19	CASNLGTNEKLFF	TGTGCCAGTAATTTGGGTACTAATGAAAAACTGTTTTTT
TRBJ2-5	few	TRBD1	TRBV9	CASSVGQGRGETQYF	TGTGCCAGCAGCGTCGGACAGGGGAGAGGAGAGACCCAGTACTTC
TRBJ1-4	.	.	TRBV24-1	CATSLGLYEKLFF	TGTGCCACCAGCTTGGGGTTGTATGAAAAACTGTTTTTT
TRBJ1-5	.	.	TRBV20-1	CSASKGRDQPQHF	TGCAGTGCTAGTAAGGGGAGGGATCAGCCCCAGCATTTT
TRBJ2-2	.	TRBD1	TRBV7-2	CASSLGQVGVSNTGELFF	TGTGCCAGCAGCCTGGGACAGGTTGGGGTTTCGAACACCGGGGAGCTGTTTTTT
TRBJ2-3	once	.	TRBV28	CASTQDSGDTDTQYF	TGTGCCAGCACCCAAGACAGTGGGGACACAGATACGCAGTATTTT
TRBJ1-4	.	.	TRBV5-8	CASSLNGQVEKLFF	TGTGCCAGCAGCCTCAATGGGCAGGTTGAAAAACTGTTTTTT
TRBJ1-2	few	.	TRBV4-1	CASSPDGQYGYTF	TGCGCCAGCAGCCCTGATGGACAGTATGGCTACACCTTC
TRBJ2-3	.	.	TRBV27	CASTSSSTDTQYF	TGTGCCAGCACCAGCTCTTCCACAGATACGCAGTATTTT
TRBJ2-7	.	.	TRBV28	CASSGGEQYF	TGTGCCAGCTCCGGTGGGGAGCAGTACTTC
TRBJ1-5	.	.	TRBV5-8	CASSLARQGTGRNQPQHF	TGTGCCAGCAGCTTGGCTAGGCAGGGGACGGGGCGCAATCAGCCCCAGCATTTT
TRBJ2-3	once	TRBD1	TRBV6-5	CASSPGQVADTQYF	TGTGCCAGCAGTCCGGGACAGGTTGCAGATACGCAGTATTTT
TRBJ2-5	.	TRBD1	TRBV5-4	CASSLAGAGGETQYF	TGTGCCAGCAGCTTGGCCGGGGCAGGGGGAGAGACCCAGTACTTC
TRBJ2-5	.	TRBD2	TRBV4-2	CASSQGLAGRETQYF	TGTGCCAGCAGCCAAGGACTAGCGGGGAGGGAGACCCAGTACTTC
TRBJ2-3	.	.	TRBV15	CATSSPDRPESTDTQYF	TGTGCCACCAGCTCGCCCGACAGGCCCGAAAGCACAGATACGCAGTATTTT
TRBJ2-1	.	TRBD2	TRBV9	CASSVGSGRGGNEQFF	TGTGCCAGCAGCGTAGGAAGCGGGAGAGGGGGGAATGAGCAGTTCTTC
TRBJ2-5	.	TRBD1	TRBV11-3	CASSLMRTGTPQETQYF	TGTGCCAGCAGCTTGATGCGGACAGGGACCCCCCAAGAGACCCAGTACTTC